A selection of T cell receptor beta chains follows, all from one sample in a study of shared clonotypes between healthy human individuals. Sequenced by immunoSEQ multiplex PCR; TCRdb stores in-frame clones only, minus some. The top ten clones hold approximately 1.2% of a sample with 1,500,000 or so clones, roughly 96% of them seen once. The specimen was naive CD4+ T cells sorted from blood. Receptor source: a man aged 25-40 years in good health. Both conserved end residues are part of each CDR3. The order of the fields is V gene, D gene, J gene, clone size, CDR3 DNA, CDR3 protein. A D gene is named only where the DNA matches it firmly. Where a row states a size, it is once, few, many or the class of an expanded clone; other rows omit it.

V: TRBV5-6; D: -; J: TRBJ2-7; size: -; DNA: TGTGCCAGCAGCGTGAGGGGTCCCTACGAGCAGTACTTC; CDR3: CASSVRGPYEQYF
V: TRBV5-1; D: TRBD1; J: TRBJ1-1; size: -; DNA: TGCGCCAGCAGGACAGGGGGCACCAACACTGAAGCTTTCTTT; CDR3: CASRTGGTNTEAFF
V: TRBV6-6; D: -; J: TRBJ2-3; size: -; DNA: TGTGCCAGCAGTCGAACCCTAGGGGGAAGCACAGATACGCAGTATTTT; CDR3: CASSRTLGGSTDTQYF
V: TRBV7-2; D: -; J: TRBJ2-4; size: -; DNA: TGTGCCAGCAGCTTAGCACCGGGACACAAGAAAAACATTCAGTACTTC; CDR3: CASSLAPGHKKNIQYF
V: TRBV20-1; D: -; J: TRBJ2-1; size: once; DNA: TGCAGTGCTAGACCTAGAAGTGAGCAGTTCTTC; CDR3: CSARPRSEQFF
V: TRBV5-1; D: TRBD1; J: TRBJ2-2; size: -; DNA: TGCGCCAGTGTAAAGGGGGCCAAAGACACCGGGGAGCTGTTTTTT; CDR3: CASVKGAKDTGELFF
V: TRBV5-4; D: -; J: TRBJ2-2; size: -; DNA: TGTGCCAGCAGCTTGTTGACGGGCTCCGGGGAGCTGTTTTTT; CDR3: CASSLLTGSGELFF
V: TRBV27; D: -; J: TRBJ1-3; size: -; DNA: TGTGCCAGCAGCATCTCACGTCCGGGAAACACCATATATTTT; CDR3: CASSISRPGNTIYF
V: TRBV20-1; D: -; J: TRBJ2-7; size: -; DNA: TGCAGTGCCCAGACAGAGTACGAGCAGTACTTC; CDR3: CSAQTEYEQYF
V: TRBV7-8; D: TRBD2; J: TRBJ2-5; size: -; DNA: TGTGCCAGCAGCGACGACAGGAGAACGACTAGCGGGAGGGTTTGGCAAGAGACCCAGTACTTC; CDR3: CASSDDRRTTSGRVWQETQYF
V: TRBV29-1; D: TRBD1; J: TRBJ2-1; size: -; DNA: TGCAGCGTTGAGTTTTTACGGGACAGGGACAATGAGCAGTTCTTC; CDR3: CSVEFLRDRDNEQFF
V: TRBV19; D: TRBD1; J: TRBJ2-7; size: -; DNA: TGTGCCAGTAGTATGGGGACAGGAAGAATTCAGGGGGAGCAGTACTTC; CDR3: CASSMGTGRIQGEQYF
V: TRBV10-1; D: -; J: TRBJ2-3; size: -; DNA: TGCGCCAGCAGTGACTCGGGTAGCGGAACAGATACGCAGTATTTT; CDR3: CASSDSGSGTDTQYF
V: TRBV18; D: -; J: TRBJ2-1; size: -; DNA: TGTGCCAGCTCACCAAAACAGGACAGCGAGCAGTTCTTC; CDR3: CASSPKQDSEQFF
V: TRBV28; D: -; J: TRBJ1-1; size: -; DNA: TGTGCCAGCAGATGGGGGTACACTGAAGCTTTCTTT; CDR3: CASRWGYTEAFF
V: TRBV28; D: -; J: TRBJ1-2; size: once; DNA: TGTGCCAGCGAGACGACGGGAGGGTGGGGCTATGGCTACACCTTC; CDR3: CASETTGGWGYGYTF
V: TRBV28; D: -; J: TRBJ1-1; size: -; DNA: TGTGCCAGCAGTCGCGACCAAGTGAACACTGAAGCTTTCTTT; CDR3: CASSRDQVNTEAFF
V: TRBV29-1; D: TRBD1; J: TRBJ2-7; size: -; DNA: TGCAGCATCTACGGACAGGGAAGGGACGAGCAGTACTTC; CDR3: CSIYGQGRDEQYF
V: TRBV30; D: -; J: TRBJ2-7; size: -; DNA: TGTGCCTGGAGTCCAGGTCGCTACGAGCAGTACTTC; CDR3: CAWSPGRYEQYF
V: TRBV19; D: -; J: TRBJ1-1; size: -; DNA: TGTGCCAGTAGCCCCCTCGGGCCAAACACTGAAGCTTTCTTT; CDR3: CASSPLGPNTEAFF
V: TRBV29-1; D: -; J: TRBJ2-1; size: -; DNA: TGCAGCGCCCGAGGCCGTTTCTCCTACAATGAGCAGTTCTTC; CDR3: CSARGRFSYNEQFF
V: TRBV11-2; D: -; J: TRBJ2-1; size: -; DNA: TGTGCCAGCAGCTTAGGGGGTAGTAGAGGCAATGAGCAGTTCTTC; CDR3: CASSLGGSRGNEQFF
V: TRBV7-8; D: -; J: TRBJ2-1; size: -; DNA: TGTGCCAGCAGTAATTTGGGTATTGGCAATGAGCAGTTCTTC; CDR3: CASSNLGIGNEQFF
V: TRBV5-1; D: TRBD2; J: TRBJ2-1; size: -; DNA: TGCGCCAGCAGCTTTTCTAGCGGGAGCTATGAGCAGTTCTTC; CDR3: CASSFSSGSYEQFF
V: TRBV4-1; D: -; J: TRBJ2-1; size: -; DNA: TGCGCCAGCAGTCCAGGCCTAGCCCCCTTAGGCTATGAGCAGTTCTTC; CDR3: CASSPGLAPLGYEQFF
V: TRBV5-1; D: -; J: TRBJ1-2; size: -; DNA: TGCGCCAGCAGCTTGTTTTCGCGAGATGGCTACACCTTC; CDR3: CASSLFSRDGYTF
V: TRBV19; D: TRBD1; J: TRBJ1-4; size: -; DNA: TGTGCCAGTAGTAGGGACAGGAGGAATGAAAAACTGTTTTTT; CDR3: CASSRDRRNEKLFF
V: TRBV9; D: -; J: TRBJ2-5; size: -; DNA: TGTGCCAGCAGCGTAGGGGGACACGTAAAAGAGACCCAGTACTTC; CDR3: CASSVGGHVKETQYF
V: TRBV2; D: -; J: TRBJ1-5; size: -; DNA: TGTGCCAGCAGATCAGGATGGCCCCAGCATTTT; CDR3: CASRSGWPQHF
V: TRBV19; D: -; J: TRBJ2-7; size: -; DNA: TGTGCCAGTAGTATAGAAGGACTCGGGGAGCAGTACTTC; CDR3: CASSIEGLGEQYF
V: TRBV19; D: -; J: TRBJ1-2; size: -; DNA: TGTGCCAGTAGTATCTCGGCAGGGGCTAGACTCTACTTC; CDR3: CASSISAGARLYF